What follows is one TCR beta chain and its context. Its antigen target is currently unknown. Base qualities were left out, and no much larger clone turns up one base away. The library was obtained by the immunoSEQ multiplex PCR assay. RNA was extracted from all samples and reverse transcribed into cDNA, which served as template for TCR sequencing. SuperScript III was used to make first-strand cDNA, primed with a 2:1 mix of oligo-dT and random hexamers. A synthetic immune receptor repertoire was used to measure amplification bias, and any remaining bias was corrected computationally. The authors' pipeline ran thus. Raw reads were preprocessed to remove errors, and CDR3 was defined by IMGT conventions from the conserved cysteine to phenylalanine. Clonality was computed by normalizing Shannon entropy by log2 of the number of productive unique TCRs and subtracting the result from 1. Whether scalp clones were CD4 or CD8 was inferred by matching scalp TCRbeta sequences against CD4 and CD8 repertoires sorted from blood. The immuneACCESS repertoire file appears here via TCRdb, limited to in-frame rearrangements. These files lack a portion of the clones; in checked studies, under half of the deficit traces to unresolved V genes, and the cause of the others is not known. For V, J and clone size, that table is used; D and trimming come from the DNA. A total of hundreds of thousands of clones appear in this sample, 60% of them only once. The top ten clonotypes cover about 0.89% of the sample.

From a lookup of the germline V gene, CDR1 and CDR2 are SNHLY and FYNNEI. V loses 6 bases, J loses 9 bases, and the germline ends lie 9 bases apart. Spanning cysteine to phenylalanine, the CDR3 consists of 12 amino acids. The entry retains the CDR3 DNA only, 36 bases that are in frame from base 1. The data belong to a study of CD8+ T cells in alopecia areata (dated by TCRdb to the late 2010s). For context, the study as a whole: The treated patients took part in an open-label pilot trial in which moderate-to-severe alopecia areata was treated with oral tofacitinib at 5 to 10 mg twice daily. Tofacitinib was given for 6 to 18 months, followed by 6 months of follow-up off drug to assess delayed response and recurrence. Disease severity in treated patients was measured with the SALT score, which quantifies the percentage of affected scalp surface area. The study used high-throughput TCRbeta sequencing to examine T cell clonal expansion in alopecia areata, in both the C3H/HeJ mouse model and human patients. In humans, TCRbeta sequencing was performed on scalp tissue and on sorted CD4+ and CD8+ peripheral blood T cells from healthy controls and from patients with patchy or totalis/universalis alopecia areata. Patients on tofacitinib were biopsied at baseline and after 4 and 24 weeks of treatment, and several of the patients also had a later scalp biopsy. Scalp clonality was compared across normal scalp (n=4), patchy alopecia areata scalp (n=8), and alopecia totalis/universalis scalp (n=8). RNA was extracted with the PAXgene miRNA kit for fixed scalp, the miRNeasy kit for PBMCs, and the RNeasy kit for mouse skin. TCRbeta CDR3 regions were amplified by immunoSEQ multiplex PCR using 35 Vbeta forward and 13 Jbeta reverse primers.

Here is what the overall study found, with its caveats: Higher clonality and more expanded CD8+ clones were observed in lesional scalp than in normal scalp, particularly in alopecia totalis/universalis, a finding suggestive of antigenic drive. During tofacitinib treatment, many expanded lesional clones remained in scalp and blood, and this persistence may partly explain relapse after treatment is stopped. Because the treated cohort was small and had only one nonresponder, larger studies are needed to examine links between baseline CD8+ expansion and response. Unlike mouse skin, which is dominated by gammadelta T cells, normal human skin has resident alphabeta T cells that are also sequenced, and this complicates analysis of the scalp TCR repertoire. Compared with mice, TCR sequences shared between patients were less clear, possibly partly because of HLA diversity across the patient population. With tofacitinib, both scalp clonality and the number of expanded CD8+ clones among the top 100 scalp clones went down significantly.

The treatment or condition tag for this specimen amounts to: oral pan-JAK inhibitor, 5-10 mg twice daily. Lesional scalp punch biopsies and peripheral blood were collected from alopecia areata patients. PBMCs were separated by density centrifugation and stained for CD3, CD4 and CD8, after which CD4+ and CD8+ T cells were sorted on a FACSAria. This specimen was CD4+ T cells sorted from blood, taken around week 54, from a patient treated with tofacitinib. Recombination linked TRBV2 to TRBJ1-6, with no confident D gene call. This clonotype was obtained from a human donor with alopecia areata. The CDR3 protein sequence reads: CASRRLSSPLHF. The sequenced DNA: TGTGCCAGCAGGCGACTTTCTTCACCCCTCCACTTT.